This T cell receptor (beta chain) was profiled in a study of blood T cell dynamics during melanoma immunotherapy. V was shortened by 0 bases and J by 7 bases, with 10 bases between the two germline ends. The CDR3 loop spans 13 amino acids. CDR1 is SGHAT and CDR2 is FQDESV in the germline V gene (reference sequence). DNA loading was fixed at roughly 360 ng for all bulk PBMC samples. Method: immunoSEQ multiplex PCR; TCRdb's copy keeps in-frame clones and lacks some. The sample shows approximately 13,000 clones, around 84% of them seen only once. Noted time point: pre-treatment baseline. This clonotype was sampled from a human donor with melanoma. Sequencing used blood, obtained from a patient treated with checkpoint blockade. The genes are TRBV11-1 and TRBJ2-7; D is unclear. The DNA of the CDR3 is TGTGCCAGCAGCTTAGCGAGACACTTGGAGCAGTACTTC. It encodes CASSLARHLEQYF. Together with reference TRBV11-1 and TRBJ2-7, the CDR3 gives the full variable domain: EAEVAQSPRYKITEKSQAVAFWCDPISGHATLYWYRQILGQGPELLVQFQDESVVDDSQLPKDRFSAERLKGVDSTLKIQPAELGDSAMYLCASSLARHLEQYFGPGTRLTVT.